This T cell receptor (beta chain) comes out of a study of blood T cell repertoires in COVID-19. Study context: Acute and convalescent COVID-19 specimens originated in the United States, Italy and Spain. The analysed material was cDNA or gDNA that came from T cells, B-cell-depleted T cells, or PBMCs.

This CDR3 has 16 amino acids. Germline V gives CDR1 LGHDT, CDR2 YNNKEL (reference sequence). With 1 base removed from V and 5 bases from J, the gap between germline ends came to 17 bases. Original data processing: Using reference gene primer amplification, nucleated cell counts were estimated. Measured with immunoSEQ multiplex PCR; TCRdb has only the in-frame clones, and not every one. From that table come the V and J calls and clone size; the DNA was used to work out D and trimming. The data contain approximately 12,000 clones, approximately 85% of them seen just once; the ten biggest clones take up less than 4.5%.

The clonotype was recovered from a woman aged 60 to 75 with acute or convalescent COVID-19. Sequenced input: peripheral blood. V and J are TRBV3-1 (or the pseudogene TRBV3-2) and TRBJ1-1; tentatively, D is TRBD1 (6 bases). The DNA for the CDR3 is TGTGCCAGCAGCCAAGGAGGCAGGGGACATGGGACTGAAGCTTTCTTT. It translates to CASSQGGRGHGTEAFF.